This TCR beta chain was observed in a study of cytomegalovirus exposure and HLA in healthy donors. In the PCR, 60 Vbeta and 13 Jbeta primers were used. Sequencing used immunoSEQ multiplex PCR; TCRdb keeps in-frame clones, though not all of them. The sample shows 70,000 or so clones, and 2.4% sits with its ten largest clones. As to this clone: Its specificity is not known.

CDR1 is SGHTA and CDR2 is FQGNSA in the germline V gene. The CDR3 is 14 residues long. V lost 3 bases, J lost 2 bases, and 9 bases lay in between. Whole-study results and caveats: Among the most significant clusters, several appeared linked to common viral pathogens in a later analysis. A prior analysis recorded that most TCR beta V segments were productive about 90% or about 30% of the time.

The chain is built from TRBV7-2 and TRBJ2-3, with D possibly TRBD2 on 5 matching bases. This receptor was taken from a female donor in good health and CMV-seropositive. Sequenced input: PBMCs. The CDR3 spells CASSLGVATDTQYF. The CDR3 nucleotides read TGTGCCAGCAGCTTGGGAGTAGCCACAGATACGCAGTATTTT.